The source of this T cell receptor beta chain is a study of blood T cell repertoires in COVID-19. Between the trimmed V and J ends, which lost 0 bases and 10 bases, there was a span of 16 bases. Germline CDR1 LGHNA, CDR2 YNFKEQ. The CDR3 is made up of 16 amino acids. Sequencing was performed with immunoSEQ multiplex PCR; in TCRdb, only in-frame clones are kept and a portion is missing. The sample has 240,000 or so clones; more than 85% are singletons. The sequencing input was PBMCs or T cells enriched from blood (not recorded which). This chain joins TRBV4-2 and TRBJ1-6, with D unclear. The source is a man aged 40-50 years who had recovered from COVID-19. CDR3 DNA: TGTGCCAGCAGCCAAGACGACACCGCCGGGGAATCACCCCTCCACTTT. Protein sequence: CASSQDDTAGESPLHF.